Below, one TCR beta chain is given with its context. Its specificity is unknown. This CDR3 region has 13 residues. V was shortened by 6 bases and J by 8 bases, with 11 bases between the two germline ends. From germline, CDR1 is MNHEY and CDR2 SVGAGI. The sample originates from a study of long-term antiretroviral therapy in people with HIV. Points from the study as a whole: Dating from about 2004 to 2017, the blood was possibly obtained under older ART regimens.

They ran version v3.0 of the immunoSEQ assay at survey level. Libraries were prepared by immunoSEQ multiplex PCR; TCRdb keeps only in-frame clonotypes and omits some of them. The data contain about 22,000 clones, approximately 90% of them seen just once; the ten biggest clones take up less than 8.5%. The genes are TRBV6-5 and TRBJ1-6; D unclear. The receptor was isolated from a young woman with HIV. The specimen was unsorted PBMCs, collected 1.8 years before starting antiretroviral therapy. The CDR3 DNA reads TGTGCCAGCAGCTTACTGAGGGATTCACCCCTCCACTTT. It is translated as CASSLLRDSPLHF.